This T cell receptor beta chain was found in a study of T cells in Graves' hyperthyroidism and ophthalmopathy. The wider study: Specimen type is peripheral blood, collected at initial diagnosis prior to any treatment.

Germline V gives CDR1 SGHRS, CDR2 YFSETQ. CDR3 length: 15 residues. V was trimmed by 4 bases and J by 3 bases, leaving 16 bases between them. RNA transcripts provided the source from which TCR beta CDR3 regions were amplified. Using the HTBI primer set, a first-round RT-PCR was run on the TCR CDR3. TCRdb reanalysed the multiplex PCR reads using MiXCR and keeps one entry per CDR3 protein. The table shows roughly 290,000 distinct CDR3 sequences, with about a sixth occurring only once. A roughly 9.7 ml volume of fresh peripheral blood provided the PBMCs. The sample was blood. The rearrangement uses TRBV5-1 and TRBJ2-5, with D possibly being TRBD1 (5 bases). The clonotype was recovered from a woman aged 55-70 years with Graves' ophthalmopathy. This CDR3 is CASSILQGGEETQYF. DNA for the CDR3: TGCGCCAGCAGCATCCTCCAGGGTGGGGAAGAGACCCAGTACTTC.